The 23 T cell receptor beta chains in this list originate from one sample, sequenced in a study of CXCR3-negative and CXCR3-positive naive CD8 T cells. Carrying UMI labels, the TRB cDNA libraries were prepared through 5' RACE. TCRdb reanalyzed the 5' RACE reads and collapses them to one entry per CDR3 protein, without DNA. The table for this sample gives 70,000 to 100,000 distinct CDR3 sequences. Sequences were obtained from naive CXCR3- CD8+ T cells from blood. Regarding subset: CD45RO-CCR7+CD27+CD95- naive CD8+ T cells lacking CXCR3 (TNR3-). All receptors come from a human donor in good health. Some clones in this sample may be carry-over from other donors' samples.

CDR3 sequence reads: CASSLGQLRYEQYF. The V call is TRBV12-3 or TRBV12-4, the J call TRBJ2-7. The CDR3 length is 14 residues.

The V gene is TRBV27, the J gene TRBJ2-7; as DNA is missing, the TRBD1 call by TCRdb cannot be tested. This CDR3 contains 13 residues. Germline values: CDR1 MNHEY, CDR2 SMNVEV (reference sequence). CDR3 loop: CATNRDRSYEQYF.

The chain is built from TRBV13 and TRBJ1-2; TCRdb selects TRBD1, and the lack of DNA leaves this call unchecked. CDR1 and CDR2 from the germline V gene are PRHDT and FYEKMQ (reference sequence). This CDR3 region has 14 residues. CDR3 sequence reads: CASSHRTGEYGYTF.

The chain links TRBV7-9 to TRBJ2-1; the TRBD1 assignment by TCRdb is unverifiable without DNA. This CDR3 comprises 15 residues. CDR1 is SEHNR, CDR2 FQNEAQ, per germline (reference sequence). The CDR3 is CASSFRDRPYNEQFF.

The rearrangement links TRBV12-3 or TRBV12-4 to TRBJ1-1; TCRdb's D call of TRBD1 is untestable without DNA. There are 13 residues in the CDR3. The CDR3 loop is CASSMTGGLSAFF.

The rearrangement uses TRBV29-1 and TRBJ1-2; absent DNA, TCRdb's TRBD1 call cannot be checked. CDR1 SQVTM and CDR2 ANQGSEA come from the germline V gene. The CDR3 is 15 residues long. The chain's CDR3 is CSVPGQGAPGGGYTF.

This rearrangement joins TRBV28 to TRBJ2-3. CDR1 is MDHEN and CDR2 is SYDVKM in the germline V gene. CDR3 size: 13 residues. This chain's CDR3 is CASGLRRTDMQYF.

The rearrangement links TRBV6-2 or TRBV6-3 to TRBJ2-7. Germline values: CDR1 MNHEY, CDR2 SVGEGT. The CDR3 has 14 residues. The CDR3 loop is CASSGVDSSYEQYF.

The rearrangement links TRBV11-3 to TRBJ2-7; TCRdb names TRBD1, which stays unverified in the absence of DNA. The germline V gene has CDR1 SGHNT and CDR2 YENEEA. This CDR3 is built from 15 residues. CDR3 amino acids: CASSLDGTGAHEQYF.

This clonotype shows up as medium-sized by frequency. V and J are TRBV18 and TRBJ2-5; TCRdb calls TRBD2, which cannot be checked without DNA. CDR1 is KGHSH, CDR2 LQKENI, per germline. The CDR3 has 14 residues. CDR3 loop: CASSSTSGQETQYF.

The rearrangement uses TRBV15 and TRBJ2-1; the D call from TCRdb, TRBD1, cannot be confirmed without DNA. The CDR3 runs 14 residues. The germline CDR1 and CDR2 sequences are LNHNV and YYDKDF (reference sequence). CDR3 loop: CATSNEGQGDEQFF.

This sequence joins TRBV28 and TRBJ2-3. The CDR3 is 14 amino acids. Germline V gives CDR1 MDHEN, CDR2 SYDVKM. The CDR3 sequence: CASSLEQSTDTQYF.

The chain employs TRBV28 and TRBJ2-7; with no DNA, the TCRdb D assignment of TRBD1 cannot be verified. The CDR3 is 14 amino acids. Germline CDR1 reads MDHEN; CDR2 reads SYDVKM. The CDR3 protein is CASSLPGSTYEQYF.

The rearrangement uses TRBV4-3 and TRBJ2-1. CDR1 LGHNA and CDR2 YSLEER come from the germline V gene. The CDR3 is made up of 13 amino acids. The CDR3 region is CASSQVLVHEQFF.

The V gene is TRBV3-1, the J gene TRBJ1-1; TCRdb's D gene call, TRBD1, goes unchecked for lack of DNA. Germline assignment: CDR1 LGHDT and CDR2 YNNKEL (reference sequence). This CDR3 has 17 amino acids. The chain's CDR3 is CASSQGRTDRGLTEAFF.

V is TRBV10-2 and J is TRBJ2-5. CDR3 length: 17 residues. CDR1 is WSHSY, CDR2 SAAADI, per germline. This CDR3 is CASSESKRLGTKETQYF.

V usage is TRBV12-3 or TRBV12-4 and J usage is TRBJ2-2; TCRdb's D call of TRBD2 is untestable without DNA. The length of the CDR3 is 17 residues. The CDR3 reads CASSRLVLAEDTGELFF.

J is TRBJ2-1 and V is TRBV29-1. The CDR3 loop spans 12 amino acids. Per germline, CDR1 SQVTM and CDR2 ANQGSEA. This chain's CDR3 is CSVEPRPNEQFF.

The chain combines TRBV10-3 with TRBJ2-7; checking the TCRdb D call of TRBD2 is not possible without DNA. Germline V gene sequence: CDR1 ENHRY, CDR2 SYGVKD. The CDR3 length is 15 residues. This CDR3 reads CAILLTSGGSYEQYF.

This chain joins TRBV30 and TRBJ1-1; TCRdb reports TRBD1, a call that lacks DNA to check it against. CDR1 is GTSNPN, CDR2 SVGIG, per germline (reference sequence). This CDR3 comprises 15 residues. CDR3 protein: CAWSGGQGVDTEAFF.

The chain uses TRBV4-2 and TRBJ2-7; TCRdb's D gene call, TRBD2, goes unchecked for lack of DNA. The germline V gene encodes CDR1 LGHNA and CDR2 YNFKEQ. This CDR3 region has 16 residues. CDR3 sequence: CASSLVGQRGDYEQYF.

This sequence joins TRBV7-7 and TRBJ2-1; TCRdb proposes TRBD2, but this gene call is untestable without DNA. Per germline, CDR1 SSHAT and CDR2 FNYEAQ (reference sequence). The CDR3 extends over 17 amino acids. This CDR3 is CASSLGLPSGGAGEQFF.

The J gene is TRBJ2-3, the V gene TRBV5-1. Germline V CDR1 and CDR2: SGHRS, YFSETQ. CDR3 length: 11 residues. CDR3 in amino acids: CASSTRDTQYF.